This entry lists 25 T cell receptor beta chains sequenced from one sample in a study of OX40 agonist ivuxolimab in advanced cancers. Libraries were prepared by immunoSEQ multiplex PCR; TCRdb keeps only in-frame clonotypes and omits some of them. This table has tens of thousands of clones, around nine tenths appearing once. Sequenced here: CD4+ or CD8+ T cells sorted from blood, sampled in a trial of the OX40 agonist ivuxolimab. The receptors here all came from an adult with an advanced solid tumor such as melanoma, head and neck, liver or kidney cancer.

The rearrangement links TRBV6-5 to TRBJ1-1; D unresolved. V was trimmed by 6 bases and J by 11 bases, leaving 13 bases between them. The CDR3 totals 11 residues. Germline loops: CDR1 MNHEY, CDR2 SVGAGI. The CDR3 sequence is CASRAEAGAFF. The DNA of the CDR3 is TGTGCCAGCAGGGCGGAGGCGGGTGCTTTCTTT.

The chain employs TRBV19 and TRBJ2-1; 7 positions match TRBD2. Germline lookup yields CDR1 LNHDA and CDR2 SQIVND (reference sequence). V trimming: 1 base; J trimming: 7 bases; junction bases outside the gene matches: 7. CDR3 length: 15 residues. The CDR3 is CASSIVGRGGNEQFF. The CDR3 DNA reads TGTGCCAGTAGTATAGTCGGGCGCGGGGGAAATGAGCAGTTCTTC.

The chain recombines TRBV10-3 with TRBJ1-1; D uncertain. The CDR3 sequence is 11 residues long. Trimming removed 7 bases at V and 1 base at J, with 4 bases between. The germline gives CDR1 ENHRY, CDR2 SYGVKD. The CDR3 DNA is TGTGCCATCATGGAGAACACTGAAGCTTTCTTT. Translated: CAIMENTEAFF.

The chain recombines TRBV10-2 with TRBJ2-5; tentatively, D is TRBD2 (5 bases). The CDR3 totals 13 residues. Trimming left V 6 bases short and J 5 bases short, with 13 bases between. Germline CDR1 reads WSHSY; CDR2 reads SAAADI. CDR3 in amino acids: CASSLGLPETQYF. The DNA for the CDR3 is TGCGCCAGCAGCCTAGGACTGCCGGAGACCCAGTACTTC.

This clone showed up just once. This chain connects TRBV28 to TRBJ1-2; 9 nucleotides agree with TRBD1. The CDR3 has 14 amino acids. CDR1 is MDHEN, CDR2 SYDVKM, per germline. V trimming: 3 bases; J trimming: 4 bases; junction bases outside the gene matches: 3. The CDR3 loop reads CASSFGQGTYGYTF. The CDR3 DNA is TGTGCCAGCAGTTTCGGACAGGGGACCTATGGCTACACCTTC.

J is TRBJ1-6 and V is TRBV18, with TRBD1 as a possible D gene (5 bases). The CDR3 contains 13 residues. Germline V gives CDR1 KGHSH, CDR2 LQKENI. V was trimmed by 2 bases and J by 6 bases, leaving 5 bases between them. The CDR3 spells CASSPDSNSPLHF. The CDR3 nucleotides are TGTGCCAGCTCACCAGACAGTAATTCACCCCTCCACTTT.

The chain recombines TRBV14 with TRBJ2-1; 11 bases line up with TRBD2. V trimming: 1 base; J trimming: 8 bases; junction bases outside the gene matches: 4. Germline CDR1 is SGHDN and CDR2 is FVKESK. The CDR3 loop spans 15 amino acids. In nucleotides, the CDR3 is TGTGCCAGCAGCCAAGGACTAGCGGGAATGTATGAGCAGTTCTTC. This encodes CASSQGLAGMYEQFF.

The chain couples TRBV7-3 to TRBJ2-2, with 12 bases aligning to TRBD1. The CDR3 contains 15 residues. The germline gives CDR1 SGHTA, CDR2 FQGTGA. V was pared by 5 bases and J by 7 bases, with 5 bases of the junction left unmatched. CDR3 sequence reads: CASSAGTGGNGELFF. CDR3 bases: TGTGCCAGCAGCGCTGGGACAGGGGGCAACGGGGAGCTGTTTTTT. The whole variable domain, filled in from reference TRBV7-3 and TRBJ2-2, reads GAGVSQTPSNKVTEKGKYVELRCDPISGHTALYWYRQSLGQGPEFLIYFQGTGAADDSGLPNDRFFAVRPEGSVSTLKIQRTERGDSAVYLCASSAGTGGNGELFFGEGSRLTVL.

The chain has TRBV25-1 and TRBJ2-1; TRBD2 agrees at 13 bases. V shed 6 bases and J 8 bases; nucleotides not matched to a gene: 7. The CDR3 runs 15 residues. Germline CDR1 and CDR2: MGHDK and SYGVNS. The CDR3 here is CASSFTSGRADEQFF. CDR3 nucleotides: TGTGCCAGCAGCTTCACTAGCGGGAGGGCCGATGAGCAGTTCTTC.

The chain links TRBV5-1 to TRBJ2-1, with 10 bases matching TRBD2. Germline values: CDR1 SGHRS, CDR2 YFSETQ. V dropped 2 bases and J dropped 8; count of bases not matched to a gene: 4. The CDR3 is 14 amino acids. CDR3 region: CASSLAGGHHEQFF. In DNA form, the CDR3 reads TGCGCCAGCAGCTTAGCGGGGGGGCATCATGAGCAGTTCTTC.

The V gene is TRBV6-5, the J gene TRBJ1-5, with a possible D match to TRBD1 (6 bases). Trimming shortened V by 4 bases and J by 2 bases, and 12 bases separated the two germline ends. This CDR3 spans 15 amino acids. From germline, CDR1 is MNHEY and CDR2 SVGAGI. As DNA, the CDR3 is TGTGCCAGCAGTTTATCAGGGGATGGCAATCAGCCCCAGCATTTT. Protein: CASSLSGDGNQPQHF.

The chain couples TRBV7-8 to TRBJ2-2; tentatively, D is TRBD1 (5 bases). V gave up 1 base and J gave up 6 bases, with 6 bases separating them. Germline loops: CDR1 SGHVS, CDR2 FQNEAQ. The CDR3 has 13 residues. In DNA form, the CDR3 reads TGTGCCAGCAGCTTAGAAGGGGCCGGGGAGCTGTTTTTT. Amino acid sequence: CASSLEGAGELFF.

The V and J genes are TRBV18 and TRBJ2-7; D is unresolved. Trimming stripped 3 bases from V and 4 bases from J, with 13 bases between. Germline V gene data show CDR1 as KGHSH and CDR2 as LQKENI. This CDR3 is built from 14 residues. This CDR3 reads CASSPQPGIYEQYF. The CDR3 DNA is TGTGCCAGCTCACCTCAACCCGGTATATACGAGCAGTACTTC.

The chain recombines TRBV2 with TRBJ1-5; the D is unclear. Germline CDR1 and CDR2: SNHLY and FYNNEI. The CDR3 is 14 amino acids. V was cut by 2 bases and J by 0 bases, with 5 bases left in between. CDR3 sequence (DNA): TGTGCCAGCAGTGAAACCTATAGCAATCAGCCCCAGCATTTT. It is translated as CASSETYSNQPQHF.

The chain carries TRBV30 and TRBJ1-6; perhaps TRBD1 as D (5 bases). V shed 0 bases and J shed 4 bases, with 7 bases lying between them. The CDR3 length is 14 residues. Looked up from germline, CDR1 is GTSNPN and CDR2 is SVGIG (reference sequence). This CDR3 is CAWSVRQYNSPLHF. CDR3 coding DNA: TGTGCCTGGAGTGTACGACAGTATAATTCACCCCTCCACTTT.

The chain has TRBV7-8 and TRBJ2-3; D might be TRBD1 or TRBD2, each matching 5 bases. CDR3 length equals 13 residues. Per germline, CDR1 SGHVS and CDR2 FQNEAQ. V lost 5 bases and J 1 base, leaving 7 bases between the germline ends. CDR3 sequence: CASSRGGTDTQYF. CDR3 sequence (DNA): TGTGCCAGCAGCAGGGGAGGCACAGATACGCAGTATTTT.

This chain connects TRBV6-6 to TRBJ1-1; the D is unclear. Germline V lookup: CDR1 MNHNY, CDR2 SVGAGI (reference sequence). This CDR3 has 14 amino acids. The germline V and J ends were trimmed by 5 bases and 0 bases, with 10 bases remaining between them. CDR3 nucleotide sequence: TGTGCCAGCAGTGGCCGGGTTCTGAACACTGAAGCTTTCTTT. It codes for CASSGRVLNTEAFF.

The chain joins TRBV7-2 to TRBJ2-7; D is uncertain. V was shortened by 5 bases and J by 2 bases, with 13 bases between the two germline ends. The germline V gene has CDR1 SGHTA and CDR2 FQGNSA. The CDR3 runs 14 residues. The CDR3 region is CASSQAGPPYEQYF. The CDR3 region has the DNA TGTGCCAGCAGCCAGGCCGGACCACCCTACGAGCAGTACTTC.

The gene calls are TRBV5-1 and TRBJ2-1; D is unclear. Germline V gene data show CDR1 as SGHRS and CDR2 as YFSETQ. This CDR3 contains 13 residues. Trimming took off 4 bases at V and 0 bases at J, with 5 bases between the two ends. CDR3: CASSEGSYNEQFF. CDR3 in DNA: TGCGCCAGCAGCGAAGGCTCCTACAATGAGCAGTTCTTC.

The chain joins TRBV5-1 to TRBJ1-6, with unresolved D. The CDR3 consists of 16 residues. Germline V gene sequence: CDR1 SGHRS, CDR2 YFSETQ. The germline V and J ends were trimmed by 4 bases and 0 bases, with 11 bases remaining between them. The CDR3: CASSRIAFSYNSPLHF. CDR3 nucleotides: TGCGCCAGCAGCAGGATTGCTTTCTCCTATAATTCACCCCTCCACTTT. The variable domain in full, with the rest retrieved from reference TRBV5-1 and TRBJ1-6, is KAGVTQTPRYLIKTRGQQVTLSCSPISGHRSVSWYQQTPGQGLQFLFEYFSETQRNKGNFPGRFSGRQFSNSRSEMNVSTLELGDSALYLCASSRIAFSYNSPLHFGNGTRLTVT.

The chain has TRBV4-1 and TRBJ2-7; TRBD2 matches 7 bases. The CDR3 is made up of 20 amino acids. The V gene end was trimmed by 1 base and the J gene end by 5 bases; junction bases not matched to a gene: 23. The germline V gene has CDR1 MGHRA and CDR2 YSYEKL. DNA of the CDR3: TGCGCCAGCAGCCAAGGGACGCTACACCCGGGGGGACCGGGGGAGGACGAGCAGTACTTC. Translating it yields CASSQGTLHPGGPGEDEQYF.

The rearrangement joins TRBV12-5 to TRBJ2-3; no clear D gene. Trimming shortened V by 4 bases and J by 3 bases, and 8 bases separated the two germline ends. The germline CDR1 and CDR2 sequences are LGHNT and FRNRAP. There are 13 residues in the CDR3. This CDR3 is CASGWAGTDTQYF. The CDR3 DNA sequence: TGTGCTAGTGGTTGGGCTGGGACAGATACGCAGTATTTT.

The chain is built from TRBV6-6 and TRBJ2-5, with D possibly matching TRBD1 (6 bases). V shed 5 bases and J shed 5 bases, with 6 bases lying between them. Germline V CDR1 and CDR2: MNHNY, SVGAGI (reference sequence). The CDR3 has 11 amino acids. The CDR3 region has the DNA TGTGCCAGCAGTGACAGGGAGACCCAGTACTTC. This codes for CASSDRETQYF.

The CDR3 coding sequence is TGTGCCAGTAGTAAAGGACTAGCCGGTGGGGATACGCAGTATTTT. It codes for CASSKGLAGGDTQYF. The chain recombines TRBV19 with TRBJ2-3; 8 nucleotides line up with TRBD2. V lost 4 bases and J lost 6; bases outside the gene matches: 9. The CDR3 length is 15 residues. CDR1 and CDR2 from the germline V gene are LNHDA and SQIVND (reference sequence).

The chain couples TRBV2 to TRBJ2-3, with 9 bases fitting TRBD1. The germline V gene has CDR1 SNHLY and CDR2 FYNNEI. Trimming removed 5 bases from V and 3 bases from J; junction bases left unmatched: 6. The CDR3 contains 15 residues. The CDR3, as DNA: TGTGCCAGCAGTCAACAGGGGGCAGGGACAGATACGCAGTATTTT. It encodes CASSQQGAGTDTQYF. The whole variable domain, remainder taken from reference TRBV2 and TRBJ2-3, is EPEVTQTPSHQVTQMGQEVILRCVPISNHLYFYWYRQILGQKVEFLVSFYNNEISEKSEIFDDQFSVERPDGSNFTLKIRSTKLEDSAMYFCASSQQGAGTDTQYFGPGTRLTVL.